A single T cell receptor (beta chain) is shown here with its context. Its antigen is not known. Germline V gives CDR1 GTSNPN, CDR2 SVGIG (reference sequence). V was clipped by 1 base and J by 4 bases, with 7 bases between them. CDR3 size: 13 residues. TCRdb's table, derived via immunoSEQ multiplex PCR, lists solely in-frame clones and lacks some. The sample holds approximately 52,000 clones, roughly 86% seen once. This sample was taken from a study of T cell responses to AZD1222 COVID-19 vaccine. The study, taken as a whole, reports: Among the donors, most were white British and more were female, and clonal diversity was possibly underestimated. Targeting of unmutated variant regions was reportedly seen in nearly half of spike-specific TCRs. Seropositivity was recorded at baseline in only a handful of AZD1222 recipients.

This specimen was peripheral blood, taken 28 days after the second AZD1222 dose. The sequence derives from an adult who received the AZD1222 COVID-19 vaccine. The chain recombines TRBV30 with TRBJ2-2; the D is unclear. Here the CDR3 DNA reads TGTGCCTGGAGTGGCAGTCTCACCGGGGAGCTGTTTTTT. It yields the protein CAWSGSLTGELFF.